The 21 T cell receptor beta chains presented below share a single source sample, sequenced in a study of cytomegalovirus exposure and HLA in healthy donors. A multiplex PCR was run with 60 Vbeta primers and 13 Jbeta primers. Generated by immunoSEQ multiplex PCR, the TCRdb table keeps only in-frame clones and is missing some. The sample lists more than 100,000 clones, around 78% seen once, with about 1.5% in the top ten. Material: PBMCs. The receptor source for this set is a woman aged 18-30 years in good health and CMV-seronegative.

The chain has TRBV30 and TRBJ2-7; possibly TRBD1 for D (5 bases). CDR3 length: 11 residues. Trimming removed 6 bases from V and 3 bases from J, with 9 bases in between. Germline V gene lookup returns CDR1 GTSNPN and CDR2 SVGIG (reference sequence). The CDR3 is CACRQFYEQYF. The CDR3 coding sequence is TGTGCCTGCCGACAGTTCTACGAGCAGTACTTC.

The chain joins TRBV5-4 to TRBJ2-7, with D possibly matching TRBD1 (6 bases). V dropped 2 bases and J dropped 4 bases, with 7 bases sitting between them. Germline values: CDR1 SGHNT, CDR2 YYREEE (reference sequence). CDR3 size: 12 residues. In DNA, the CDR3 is TGTGCCAGCAGCTTCGGACAGTACGAGCAGTACTTC. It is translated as CASSFGQYEQYF.

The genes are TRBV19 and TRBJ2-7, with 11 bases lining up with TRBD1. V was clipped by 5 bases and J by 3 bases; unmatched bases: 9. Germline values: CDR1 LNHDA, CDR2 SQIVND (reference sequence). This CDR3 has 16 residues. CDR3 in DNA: TGTGCCAGTAGTCCACTACCGGGACAGGGGGTCTACGAGCAGTACTTC. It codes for CASSPLPGQGVYEQYF. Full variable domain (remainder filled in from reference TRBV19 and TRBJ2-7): DGGITQSPKYLFRKEGQNVTLSCEQNLNHDAMYWYRQDPGQGLRLIYYSQIVNDFQKGDIAEGYSVSREKKESFPLTVTSAQKNPTAFYLCASSPLPGQGVYEQYFGPGTRLTVT.

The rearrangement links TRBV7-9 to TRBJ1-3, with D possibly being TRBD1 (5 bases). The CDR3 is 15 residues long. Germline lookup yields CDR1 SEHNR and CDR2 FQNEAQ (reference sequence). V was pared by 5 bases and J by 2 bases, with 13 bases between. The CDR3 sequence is CASSGRAAAGNTIYF. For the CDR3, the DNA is TGTGCCAGCAGCGGCAGGGCGGCAGCTGGAAACACCATATATTTT.

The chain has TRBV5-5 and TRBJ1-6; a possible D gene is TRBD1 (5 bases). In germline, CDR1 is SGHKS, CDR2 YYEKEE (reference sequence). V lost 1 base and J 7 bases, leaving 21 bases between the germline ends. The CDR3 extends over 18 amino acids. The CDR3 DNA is TGTGCCAGCAGCTTGAGTGGGTCGGGGACTTTGCCAAATTCACCCCTCCACTTT. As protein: CASSLSGSGTLPNSPLHF.

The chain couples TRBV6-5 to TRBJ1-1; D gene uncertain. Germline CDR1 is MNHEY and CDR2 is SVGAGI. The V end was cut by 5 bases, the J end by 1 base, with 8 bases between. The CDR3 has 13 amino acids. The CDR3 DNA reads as TGTGCCAGCAGTATTGGCCAGAACACTGAAGCTTTCTTT. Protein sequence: CASSIGQNTEAFF.

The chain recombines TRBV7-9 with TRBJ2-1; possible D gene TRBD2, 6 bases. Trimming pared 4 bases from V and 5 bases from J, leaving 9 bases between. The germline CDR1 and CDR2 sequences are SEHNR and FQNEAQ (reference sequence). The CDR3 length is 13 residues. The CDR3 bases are TGTGCCAGCAGCTCGGGACTTAACAATGAGCAGTTCTTC. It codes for CASSSGLNNEQFF. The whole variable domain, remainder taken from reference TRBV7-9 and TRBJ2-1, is DTGVSQNPRHKITKRGQNVTFRCDPISEHNRLYWYRQTLGQGPEFLTYFQNEAQLEKSRLLSDRFSAERPKGSFSTLEIQRTEQGDSAMYLCASSSGLNNEQFFGPGTRLTVL.

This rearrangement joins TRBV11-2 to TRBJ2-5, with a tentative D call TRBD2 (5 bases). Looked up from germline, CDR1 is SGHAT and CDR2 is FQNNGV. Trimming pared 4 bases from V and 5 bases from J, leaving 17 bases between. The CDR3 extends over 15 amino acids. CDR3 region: CASSSRLDGSETQYF. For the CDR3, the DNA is TGTGCCAGCAGCTCACGCCTAGATGGGAGCGAGACCCAGTACTTC.

CDR3 sequence reads: CATSSGLQGQISYNEQFF. The DNA of the CDR3 is TGTGCCACCAGCAGCGGGTTACAGGGACAGATCTCCTACAATGAGCAGTTCTTC. The rearrangement uses TRBV15 and TRBJ2-1; the match to TRBD1 covers 7 bases. The ends lost 3 bases at V and 0 bases at J; junction bases unmatched: 11. Germline lookup yields CDR1 LNHNV and CDR2 YYDKDF (reference sequence). There are 18 residues in the CDR3.

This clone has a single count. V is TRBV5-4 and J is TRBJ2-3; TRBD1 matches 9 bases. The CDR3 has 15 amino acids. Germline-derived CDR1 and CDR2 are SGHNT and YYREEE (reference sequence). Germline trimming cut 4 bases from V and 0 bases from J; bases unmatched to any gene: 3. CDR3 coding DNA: TGTGCCAGCAGCGCGGGACAGGGAAGCACAGATACGCAGTATTTT. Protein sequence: CASSAGQGSTDTQYF.

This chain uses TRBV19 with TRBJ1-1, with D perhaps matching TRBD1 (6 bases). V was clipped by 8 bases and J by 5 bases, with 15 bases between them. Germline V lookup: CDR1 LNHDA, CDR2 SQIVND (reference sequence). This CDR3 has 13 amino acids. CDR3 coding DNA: TGTGCCAGTTCAGGGGTGTTGTGGACTGAAGCTTTCTTT. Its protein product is CASSGVLWTEAFF.

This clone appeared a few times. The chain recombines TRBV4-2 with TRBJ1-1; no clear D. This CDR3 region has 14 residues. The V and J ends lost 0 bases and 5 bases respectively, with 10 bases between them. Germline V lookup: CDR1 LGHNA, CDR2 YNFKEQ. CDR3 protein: CASSQEGSGTEAFF. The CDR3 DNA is TGTGCCAGCAGCCAAGAGGGAAGCGGAACTGAAGCTTTCTTT.

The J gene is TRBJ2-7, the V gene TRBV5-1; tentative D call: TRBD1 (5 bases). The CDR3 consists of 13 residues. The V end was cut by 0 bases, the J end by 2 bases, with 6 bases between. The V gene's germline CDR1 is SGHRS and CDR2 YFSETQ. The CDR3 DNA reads TGCGCCAGCAGCTTGGACAGGACCTACGAGCAGTACTTC. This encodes CASSLDRTYEQYF.

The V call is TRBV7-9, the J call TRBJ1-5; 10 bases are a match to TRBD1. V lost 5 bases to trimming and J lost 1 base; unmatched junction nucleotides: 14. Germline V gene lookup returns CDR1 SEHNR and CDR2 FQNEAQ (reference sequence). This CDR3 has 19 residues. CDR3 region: CASSANTGTGDESNQPQHF. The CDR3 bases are TGTGCCAGCAGCGCAAATACCGGGACAGGGGATGAGAGCAATCAGCCCCAGCATTTT. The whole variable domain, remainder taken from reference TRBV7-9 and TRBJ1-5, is DTGVSQNPRHKITKRGQNVTFRCDPISEHNRLYWYRQTLGQGPEFLTYFQNEAQLEKSRLLSDRFSAERPKGSFSTLEIQRTEQGDSAMYLCASSANTGTGDESNQPQHFGDGTRLSIL.

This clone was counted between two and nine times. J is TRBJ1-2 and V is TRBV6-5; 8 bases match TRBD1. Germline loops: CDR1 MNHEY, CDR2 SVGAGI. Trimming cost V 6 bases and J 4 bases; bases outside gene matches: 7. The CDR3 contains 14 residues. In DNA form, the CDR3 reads TGTGCCAGCAGCCCGGACAGGGCCCGCTATGGCTACACCTTC. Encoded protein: CASSPDRARYGYTF.

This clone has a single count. Here the CDR3 reads CASSFGPQGLNTEAFF. For the CDR3, the DNA is TGTGCCAGCAGCTTCGGACCACAGGGGTTGAACACTGAAGCTTTCTTT. The chain uses TRBV7-8 and TRBJ1-1, with 7 positions matching TRBD1. Germline CDR1 is SGHVS and CDR2 is FQNEAQ. The CDR3 covers 16 residues. The V and J ends lost 3 bases and 0 bases, in that order; junction bases with no gene match: 7. Full variable domain (remainder filled in from reference TRBV7-8 and TRBJ1-1): GAGVSQSPRYKVAKRGQDVALRCDPISGHVSLFWYQQALGQGPEFLTYFQNEAQLDKSGLPSDRFFAERPEGSVSTLKIQRTQQEDSAVYLCASSFGPQGLNTEAFFGQGTRLTVV.

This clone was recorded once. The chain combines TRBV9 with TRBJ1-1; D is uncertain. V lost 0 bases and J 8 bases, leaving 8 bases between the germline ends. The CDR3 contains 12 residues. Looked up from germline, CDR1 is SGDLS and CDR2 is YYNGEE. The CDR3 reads CASSVDNREAFF. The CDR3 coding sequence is TGTGCCAGCAGCGTAGACAACAGAGAAGCTTTCTTT.

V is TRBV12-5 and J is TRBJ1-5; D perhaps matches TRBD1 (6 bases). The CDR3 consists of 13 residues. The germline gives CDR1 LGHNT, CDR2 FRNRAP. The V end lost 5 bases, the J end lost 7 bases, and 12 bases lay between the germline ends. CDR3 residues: CASGLDSWQPQHF. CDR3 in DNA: TGTGCTAGTGGTCTGGACAGCTGGCAGCCCCAGCATTTT.

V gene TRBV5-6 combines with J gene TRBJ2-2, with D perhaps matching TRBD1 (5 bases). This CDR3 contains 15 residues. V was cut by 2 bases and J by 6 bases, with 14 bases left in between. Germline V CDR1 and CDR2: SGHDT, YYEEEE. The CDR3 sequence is CASSFRRTSPGELFF. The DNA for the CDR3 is TGTGCCAGCAGCTTTCGAAGGACATCGCCCGGGGAGCTGTTTTTT.

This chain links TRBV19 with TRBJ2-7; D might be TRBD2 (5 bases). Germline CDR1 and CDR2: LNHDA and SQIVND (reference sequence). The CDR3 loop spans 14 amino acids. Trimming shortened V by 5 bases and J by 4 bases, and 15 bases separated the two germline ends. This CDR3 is CASSETTPGYEQYF. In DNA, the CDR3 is TGTGCCAGTAGTGAGACTACCCCCGGGTACGAGCAGTACTTC.

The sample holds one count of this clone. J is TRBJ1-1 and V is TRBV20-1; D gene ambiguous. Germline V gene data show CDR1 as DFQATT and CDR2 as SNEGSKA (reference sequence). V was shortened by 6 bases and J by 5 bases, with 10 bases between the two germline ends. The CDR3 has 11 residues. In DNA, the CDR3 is TGCAGTGCCCGGCAGAGGACTGAAGCTTTCTTT. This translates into CSARQRTEAFF.